The T cell receptor beta chain under discussion was sequenced for a study of blood T cells in healthy people across ages. Comment on this clonotype: Its antigen is not identified.

Caucasian individuals from Russia who were healthy and aged about 6 to 95 acted as donors. Study results and limitations: Estimated diversity, derived from one million T cells, was regarded as an underestimate.

The use of a sample-barcoded 5' primer and a J-beta primer mix characterized a second PCR of roughly 6 to 11 cycles. Carrying 12 random nucleotides, a template-switch adaptor labeled each individual cDNA molecule. TCRdb reprocessed the 5' RACE reads via MiXCR and lists one record per CDR3 protein. Of about 640,000 distinct CDR3 sequences listed, roughly 53% are singletons. The CDR3 totals 15 residues. Per germline, CDR1 SGHRS and CDR2 YFSETQ. Trimming stripped 0 bases from V and 6 bases from J, with 16 bases between. Sequenced: blood. The receptor comes from a man aged 55 to 70 in good health. This rearrangement joins TRBV5-1 to TRBJ2-7; D unresolved. The CDR3 is CASSLVSGLKGEQYF. CDR3 DNA sequence: TGCGCCAGCAGCTTGGTGTCGGGTTTGAAGGGCGAGCAGTACTTC.